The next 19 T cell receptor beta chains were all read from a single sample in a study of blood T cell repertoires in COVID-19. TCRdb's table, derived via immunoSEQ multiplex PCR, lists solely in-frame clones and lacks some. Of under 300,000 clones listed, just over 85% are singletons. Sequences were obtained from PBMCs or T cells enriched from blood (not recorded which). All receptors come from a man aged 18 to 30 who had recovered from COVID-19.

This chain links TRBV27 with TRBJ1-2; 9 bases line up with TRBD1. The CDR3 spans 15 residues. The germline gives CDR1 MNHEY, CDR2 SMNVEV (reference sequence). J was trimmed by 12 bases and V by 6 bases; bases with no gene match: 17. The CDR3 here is CASRARDRAASGDTF. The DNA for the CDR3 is TGTGCCAGCAGGGCGCGGGACAGGGCTGCATCTGGGGACACCTTC.

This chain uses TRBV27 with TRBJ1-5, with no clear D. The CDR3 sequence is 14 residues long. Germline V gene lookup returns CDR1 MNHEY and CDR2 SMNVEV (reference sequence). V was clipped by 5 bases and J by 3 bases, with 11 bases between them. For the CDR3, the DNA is TGTGCCAGCAGTCGCGTGGGCCACAATCAGCCCCAGCATTTT. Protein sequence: CASSRVGHNQPQHF.

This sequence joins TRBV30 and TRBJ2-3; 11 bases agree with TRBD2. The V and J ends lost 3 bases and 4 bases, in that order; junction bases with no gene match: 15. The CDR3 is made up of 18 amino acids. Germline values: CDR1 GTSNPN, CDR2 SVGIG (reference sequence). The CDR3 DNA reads TGTGCCTGGAGCCCGGGACTAGCGGCGACCCCTTATGCAGATACGCAGTATTTT. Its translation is CAWSPGLAATPYADTQYF.

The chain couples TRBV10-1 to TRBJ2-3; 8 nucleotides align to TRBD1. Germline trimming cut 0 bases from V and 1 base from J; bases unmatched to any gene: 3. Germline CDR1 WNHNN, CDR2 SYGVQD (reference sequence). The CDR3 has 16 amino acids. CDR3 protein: CASSESLQGGTDTQYF. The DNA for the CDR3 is TGCGCCAGCAGTGAGTCGCTACAGGGGGGCACAGATACGCAGTATTTT.

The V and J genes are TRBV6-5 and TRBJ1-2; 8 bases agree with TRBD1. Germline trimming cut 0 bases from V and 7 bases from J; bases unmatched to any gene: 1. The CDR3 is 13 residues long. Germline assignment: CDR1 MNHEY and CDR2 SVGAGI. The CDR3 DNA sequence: TGTGCCAGCAGTTACTCCACAGGGGGTGGCTACACCTTC. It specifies CASSYSTGGGYTF.

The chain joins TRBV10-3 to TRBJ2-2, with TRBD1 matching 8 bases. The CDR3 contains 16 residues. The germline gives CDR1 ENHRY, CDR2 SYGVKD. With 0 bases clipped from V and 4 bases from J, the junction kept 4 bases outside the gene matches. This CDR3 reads CAISESYRGSTGELFF. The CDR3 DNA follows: TGTGCCATCAGTGAGTCTTACAGGGGGAGCACCGGGGAGCTGTTTTTT.

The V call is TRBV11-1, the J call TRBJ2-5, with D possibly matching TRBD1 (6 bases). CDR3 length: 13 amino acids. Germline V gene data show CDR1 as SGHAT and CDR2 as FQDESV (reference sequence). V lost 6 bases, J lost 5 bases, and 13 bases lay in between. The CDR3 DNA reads TGTGCCAGCAGTCCTACAGGGCCCGAGACCCAGTACTTC. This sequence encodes CASSPTGPETQYF.

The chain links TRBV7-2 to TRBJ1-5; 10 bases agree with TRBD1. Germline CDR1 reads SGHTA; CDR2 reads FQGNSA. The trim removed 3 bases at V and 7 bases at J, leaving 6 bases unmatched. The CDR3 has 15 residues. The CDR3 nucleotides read TGTGCCAGCAGCTTCATCGGGACAGGGGAGCAGCCCCAGCATTTT. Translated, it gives CASSFIGTGEQPQHF.

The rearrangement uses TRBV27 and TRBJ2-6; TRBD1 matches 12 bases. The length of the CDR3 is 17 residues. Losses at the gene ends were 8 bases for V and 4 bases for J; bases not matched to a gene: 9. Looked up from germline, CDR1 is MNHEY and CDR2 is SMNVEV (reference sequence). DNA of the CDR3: TGTGCCAGCGGATCGGGACAGGGGGCGCCGGGGGCCAACGTCCTGACTTTC. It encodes CASGSGQGAPGANVLTF. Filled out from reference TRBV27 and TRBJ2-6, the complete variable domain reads EAQVTQNPRYLITVTGKKLTVTCSQNMNHEYMSWYRQDPGLGLRQIYYSMNVEVTDKGDVPEGYKVSRKEKRNFPLILESPSPNQTSLYFCASGSGQGAPGANVLTFGAGSRLTVL.

CDR3 amino acids: CASSELGRGNEQFF. For the CDR3, the DNA is TGCGCCAGCAGTGAACTTGGGAGGGGCAATGAGCAGTTCTTC. This chain links TRBV10-2 with TRBJ2-1; 7 bases fit TRBD2. The V segment lost 3 bases and the J segment 6 bases; nucleotides outside the gene matches: 5. The CDR3 spans 14 residues. Germline V gene sequence: CDR1 WSHSY, CDR2 SAAADI.

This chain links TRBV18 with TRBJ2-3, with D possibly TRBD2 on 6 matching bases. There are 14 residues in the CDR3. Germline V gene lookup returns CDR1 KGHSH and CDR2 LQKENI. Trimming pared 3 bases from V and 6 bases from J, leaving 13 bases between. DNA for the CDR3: TGTGCCAGCTCACCTTCGGGAGTCGGCGATACGCAGTATTTT. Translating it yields CASSPSGVGDTQYF. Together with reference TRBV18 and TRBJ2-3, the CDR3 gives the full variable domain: NAGVMQNPRHLVRRRGQEARLRCSPMKGHSHVYWYRQLPEEGLKFMVYLQKENIIDESGMPKERFSAEFPKEGPSILRIQQVVRGDSAAYFCASSPSGVGDTQYFGPGTRLTVL.

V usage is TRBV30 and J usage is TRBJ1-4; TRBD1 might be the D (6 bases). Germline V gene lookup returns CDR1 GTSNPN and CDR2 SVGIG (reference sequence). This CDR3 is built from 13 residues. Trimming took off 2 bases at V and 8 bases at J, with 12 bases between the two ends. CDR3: CAWSRGSGEKLFF. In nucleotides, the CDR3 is TGTGCCTGGAGTAGGGGGTCCGGCGAAAAACTGTTTTTT.

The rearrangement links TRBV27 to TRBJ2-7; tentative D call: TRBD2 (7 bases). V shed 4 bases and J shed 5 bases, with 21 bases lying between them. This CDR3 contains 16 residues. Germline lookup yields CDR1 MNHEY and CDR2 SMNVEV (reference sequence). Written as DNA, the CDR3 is TGTGCCAGCAGTTCCAGTTGGGGGGGCGCGGATCACGAGCAGTACTTC. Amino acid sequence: CASSSSWGGADHEQYF.

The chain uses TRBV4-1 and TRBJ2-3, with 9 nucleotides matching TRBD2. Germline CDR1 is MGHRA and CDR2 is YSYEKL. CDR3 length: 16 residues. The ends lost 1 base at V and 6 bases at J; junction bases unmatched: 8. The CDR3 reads CASSQGLREGPDTQYF. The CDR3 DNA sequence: TGCGCCAGCAGCCAAGGTTTGCGGGAGGGCCCTGATACGCAGTATTTT.

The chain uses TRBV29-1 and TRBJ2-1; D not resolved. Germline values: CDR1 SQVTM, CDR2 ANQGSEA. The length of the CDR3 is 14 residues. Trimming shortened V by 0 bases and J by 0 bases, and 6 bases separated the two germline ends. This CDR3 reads CSVEDGSSYNEQFF. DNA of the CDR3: TGCAGCGTTGAAGACGGTTCCTCCTACAATGAGCAGTTCTTC.

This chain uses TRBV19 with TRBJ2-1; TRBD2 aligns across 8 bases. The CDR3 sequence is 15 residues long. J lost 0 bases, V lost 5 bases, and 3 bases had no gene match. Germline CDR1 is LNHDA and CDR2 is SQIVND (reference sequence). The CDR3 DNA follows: TGTGCCAGTAGTCGTAGCGGGAACTCCTACAATGAGCAGTTCTTC. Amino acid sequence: CASSRSGNSYNEQFF.

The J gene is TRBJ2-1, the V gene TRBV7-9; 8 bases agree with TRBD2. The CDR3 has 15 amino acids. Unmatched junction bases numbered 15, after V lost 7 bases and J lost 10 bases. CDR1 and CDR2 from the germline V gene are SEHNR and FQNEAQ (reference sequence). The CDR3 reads CASNPDPAGVSEQFF. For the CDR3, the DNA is TGTGCCAGCAACCCTGATCCAGCGGGAGTTTCCGAGCAGTTCTTC.

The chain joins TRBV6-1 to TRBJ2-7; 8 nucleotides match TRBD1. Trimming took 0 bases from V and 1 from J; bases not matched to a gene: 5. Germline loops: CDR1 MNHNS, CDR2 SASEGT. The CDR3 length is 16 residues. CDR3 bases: TGTGCCAGCAGTGAAGCGGGACAGGCCGGTTCCTACGAGCAGTACTTC. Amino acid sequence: CASSEAGQAGSYEQYF.

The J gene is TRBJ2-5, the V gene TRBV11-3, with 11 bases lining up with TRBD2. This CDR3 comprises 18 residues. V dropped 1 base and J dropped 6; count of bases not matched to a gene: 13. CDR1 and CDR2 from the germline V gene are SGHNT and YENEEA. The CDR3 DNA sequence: TGTGCCAGCAGCTTAGCTACCACGACTAGCGGGGTCCGTCAGACCCAGTACTTC. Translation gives CASSLATTTSGVRQTQYF. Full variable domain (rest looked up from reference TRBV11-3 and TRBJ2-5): EAGVVQSPRYKIIEKKQPVAFWCNPISGHNTLYWYLQNLGQGPELLIRYENEEAVDDSQLPKDRFSAERLKGVDSTLKIQPAELGDSAVYLCASSLATTTSGVRQTQYFGPGTRLLVL.